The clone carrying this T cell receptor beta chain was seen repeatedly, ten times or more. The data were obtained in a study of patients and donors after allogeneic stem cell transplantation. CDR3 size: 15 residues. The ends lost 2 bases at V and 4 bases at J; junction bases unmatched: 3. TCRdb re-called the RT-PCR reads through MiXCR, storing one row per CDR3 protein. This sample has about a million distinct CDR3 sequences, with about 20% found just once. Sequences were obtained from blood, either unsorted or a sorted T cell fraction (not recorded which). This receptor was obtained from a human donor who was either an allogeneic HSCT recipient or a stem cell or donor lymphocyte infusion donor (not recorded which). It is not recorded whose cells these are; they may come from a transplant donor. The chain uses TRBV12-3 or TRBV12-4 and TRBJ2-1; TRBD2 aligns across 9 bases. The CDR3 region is CASSLSSGAYNEQFF. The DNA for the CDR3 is TGTGCCAGCAGTTTATCTAGCGGGGCATACAATGAGCAGTTCTTC.